This T cell receptor beta chain appears in the sequencing data of a study of regulatory T cells in long-lasting Graves disease (TCRdb year 2021). In terms of the full investigation: Newly diagnosed Graves' disease patients had taken antithyroid drugs for less than 3 months. The study was registered as a clinical trial and conducted in China. Patients with persistent Graves' disease were compared with patients with newly diagnosed Graves' disease using TCR sequencing and RNA sequencing of peripheral blood. TCR sequencing covered around 13 persistent and approximately 20 newly diagnosed Graves' disease patients, 33 samples in total.

Library preparation used multiplex PCR. The sequencer was an Illumina HiSeq 4000. To build TCR beta libraries, CDR3 regions were amplified by Arm-PCR using iRepertoire HTBI primers. Gel purification was performed on PCR products prior to sequencing. On the authors' methods: Gene usage analysis of CDR3 amino acid clonotypes relied on the 60 or so TRBV and about 15 TRBJ segments identified across samples. COPE and FqMerger were used to merge filtered high-quality paired reads into contigs. BLAST was used to align contigs to IMGT TRBV, TRBD and TRBJ reference genes, and CDR3 was defined according to IMGT. Any clonotype with a frequency above 0.1% was classified as a highly expanded clone. Repertoire diversity was measured by Shannon entropy, and V-J evenness by the Gini coefficient. Clonotypes shared by more than one individual were considered public. TCRdb redid the processing of the public reads, applying fastp at Q25 and MiXCR, and retained in-frame beta chains. Entries that share a CDR3 protein sequence are merged under the most common genes and DNA. It is TCRdb's table, rather than the study itself, that gives the V and J calls and clone size. The sample table shows 250,000 or so distinct CDR3 sequences, and around 20% are seen once. Of the sample, over 11% is held by the ten largest clones.

Paper-wide results and their limitations: Patients with persistent disease shared more public clonotypes (fewer than 3,000) than newly diagnosed patients did (more than 900). Compared with newly diagnosed patients, patients with persistent Graves' disease had lower TCR Shannon entropy and fewer highly expanded clones, which suggests clonal expansion. Because the primary lesion, thyroid tissue, could not be accessed, the study looked at peripheral blood alone. Sequencing and analysis were restricted to the TCR beta chain. The authors noted that the small sample size was a limitation that may lower accuracy.

This clonotype was recorded many times. Its specific antigen is unknown. The sample holds no much larger clone one base away, and base qualities are not on file. In the paper's terms, the time point label means: newly diagnosed GD, antithyroid drugs for less than 3 months. RNA was extracted from PBMCs in TRIzol for both TCR sequencing and RNA sequencing. The diagnosis of Graves' disease was made according to American Thyroid Association guidelines. Patients were recruited from an endocrinology department in Xi'an, China. Each patient gave 8.5 to 9.5 milliliters of peripheral blood, collected in an EDTA anticoagulant tube. Ficoll Paque Plus density gradient separation was used to isolate PBMCs, and no further T cell sorting was done. An Agilent 2100 Bioanalyzer and agarose gel were used to assess RNA quality, and a NanoDrop 2000 was used to measure RNA concentration. The material sequenced was peripheral blood mononuclear cells (PBMCs), taken at new diagnosis, from a patient treated with antithyroid drugs. This clonotype was sampled from a female donor with Graves disease.

The CDR3: CSASKGPYEQYF. The DNA reads as follows: TGCAGTGCTAGTAAGGGACCCTACGAGCAGTACTTC. Recombination linked TRBV20-1 to TRBJ2-7; the D element could tentatively be TRBD1 or TRBD2, as 5 bases agree for each. The germline V gene (reference sequence) gives CDR1 as DFQATT and CDR2 as SNEGSKA. Trimming at the junction amounts to 3 bases on V and 2 bases on J, and the germline ends lie 8 bases apart. Spanning cysteine to phenylalanine, the CDR3 consists of 12 amino acids. The retained sequence is limited to the CDR3, 36 bases, with the frame set at the first base.